A single sample gave rise to the 14 T cell receptor beta chains below, sequenced in a study of cytotoxic CD8 clonotypes in ibrutinib-treated CLL. Measured with immunoSEQ multiplex PCR; TCRdb has only the in-frame clones, and not every one. The sample includes around 310,000 clones, about 80% seen only once; the top ten take roughly 6.3%. The specimen comprised PBMCs, sampled before ibrutinib treatment. These receptors all stem from a human donor with chronic lymphocytic leukemia.

This clone was observed once. The chain couples TRBV7-2 to TRBJ2-1; no clear D. This CDR3 is built from 14 residues. V was pared by 2 bases and J by 6 bases, with 11 bases between. The germline gives CDR1 SGHTA, CDR2 FQGNSA. The CDR3 here is CASSLPHITNEQFF. In DNA form, the CDR3 reads TGTGCCAGCAGCTTACCCCATATTACCAATGAGCAGTTCTTC. Looking up the rest from reference TRBV7-2 and TRBJ2-1 gives the full variable domain: GAGVSQSPSNKVTEKGKDVELRCDPISGHTALYWYRQSLGQGLEFLIYFQGNSAPDKSGLPSDRFSAERTGGSVSTLTIQRTQQEDSAVYLCASSLPHITNEQFFGPGTRLTVL.

This sequence joins TRBV7-8 and TRBJ2-7; 8 bases map to TRBD1. The CDR3 sequence is 14 residues long. V was pared by 8 bases and J by 2 bases, with 8 bases of the junction left unmatched. Looked up from germline, CDR1 is SGHVS and CDR2 is FQNEAQ. This CDR3 reads CASGSGGLPYEQYF. The CDR3 nucleotides are TGTGCCAGCGGCTCAGGGGGCCTTCCCTACGAGCAGTACTTC.

The rearrangement links TRBV4-3 to TRBJ1-2; no clear D. The length of the CDR3 is 15 residues. Trimming cost V 4 bases and J 2 bases, with 14 bases left between them. Per the germline V gene, CDR1 is LGHNA and CDR2 is YSLEER. The CDR3, as DNA: TGCGCCAGCAGCCGACTACTCGGAGCCAACTATGGCTACACCTTC. Its translation is CASSRLLGANYGYTF.

The CDR3 nucleotides read TGTGCCAGTCGAGGACAGGGATTTTTATACAATGAGCAGTTCTTC. Its translation: CASRGQGFLYNEQFF. The chain joins TRBV2 to TRBJ2-1; 8 nucleotides align to TRBD1. Per the germline V gene, CDR1 is SNHLY and CDR2 is FYNNEI. V lost 9 bases, J lost 4 bases, and 11 bases stayed unmatched. This CDR3 region has 15 residues.

The chain combines TRBV2 with TRBJ1-5; no reliable D call. Trimming pared 5 bases from V and 4 bases from J, leaving 12 bases between. Germline lookup yields CDR1 SNHLY and CDR2 FYNNEI. This CDR3 has 14 residues. CDR3 sequence (DNA): TGTGCCAGCAGTTACCGGACCTTTAATCAGCCCCAGCATTTT. It yields the protein CASSYRTFNQPQHF.

This chain uses TRBV12-5 with TRBJ2-7; TRBD1 agrees at 10 bases. V was pared by 6 bases and J by 4 bases, with 12 bases of the junction left unmatched. The CDR3 length is 16 residues. In germline, CDR1 is LGHNT, CDR2 FRNRAP. The CDR3: CASGLINRDRGYEQYF. For the CDR3, the DNA is TGTGCTAGTGGCCTAATTAATAGGGACAGGGGTTACGAGCAGTACTTC.

The chain links TRBV18 to TRBJ1-5; TRBD1 aligns across 9 bases. V trimming: 6 bases; J trimming: 8 bases; junction bases outside the gene matches: 5. The CDR3 length is 13 residues. Germline V lookup: CDR1 KGHSH, CDR2 LQKENI. Here the CDR3 DNA reads TGTGCCAGCTCCCGACAGGGGGTAGAGCCCCAGCATTTT. This codes for CASSRQGVEPQHF.

The chain employs TRBV5-4 and TRBJ2-1, with TRBD2 matching 12 bases. This CDR3 is 18 amino acids long. Unmatched junction bases numbered 6, after V lost 0 bases and J lost 2 bases. Germline CDR1 and CDR2: SGHNT and YYREEE (reference sequence). The CDR3 loop is CASSLGTSGIPPYNEQFF. CDR3 bases: TGTGCCAGCAGCTTGGGGACTAGCGGGATACCTCCCTACAATGAGCAGTTCTTC.

The genes are TRBV30 and TRBJ1-4; maybe TRBD1 (6 bases). The CDR3 consists of 15 residues. CDR1 GTSNPN and CDR2 SVGIG come from the germline V gene (reference sequence). The V gene lost 4 bases and the J gene lost 6 bases, with 18 bases spanning the gap. Written as DNA, the CDR3 is TGTGCCTGGACCTACTCGGGGGGCGTGTATGAAAAACTGTTTTTT. It yields the protein CAWTYSGGVYEKLFF.

The V and J genes are TRBV7-9 and TRBJ2-2; 9 nucleotides match TRBD2. V trimming: 6 bases; J trimming: 4 bases; junction bases outside the gene matches: 15. The CDR3 sequence is 18 residues long. Germline V gene data show CDR1 as SEHNR and CDR2 as FQNEAQ (reference sequence). This CDR3 is CASRGASGIPHPTGELFF. In DNA form, the CDR3 reads TGTGCCAGCAGAGGGGCTAGCGGGATACCACACCCCACCGGGGAGCTGTTTTTT.

The rearrangement links TRBV7-2 to TRBJ2-3, with D tentatively TRBD1 or TRBD2 (5 bases each). Germline assignment: CDR1 SGHTA and CDR2 FQGNSA. CDR3 length: 13 residues. V was clipped by 5 bases and J by 2 bases, with 8 bases between them. In nucleotides, the CDR3 is TGTGCCAGCAGCCCGGGGCCCACAGATACGCAGTATTTT. It translates to CASSPGPTDTQYF.

V usage is TRBV7-9 and J usage is TRBJ2-1; no clear D gene. This CDR3 is 13 amino acids long. Trimming pared 3 bases from V and 6 bases from J, leaving 9 bases between. Germline values: CDR1 SEHNR, CDR2 FQNEAQ (reference sequence). The CDR3 sequence is CASSFVDGNEQFF. CDR3 nucleotide sequence: TGTGCCAGCAGCTTCGTGGACGGCAATGAGCAGTTCTTC.

The rearrangement uses TRBV4-3 and TRBJ2-4; no firm D call. Germline V gene sequence: CDR1 LGHNA, CDR2 YSLEER. The CDR3 totals 15 residues. The germline V and J ends were trimmed by 0 bases and 9 bases, with 15 bases remaining between them. The CDR3 region has the DNA TGCGCCAGCAGCCAAGATCGGCAGCCGTGGGGCATTCAGTACTTC. It encodes CASSQDRQPWGIQYF.

This chain connects TRBV4-1 to TRBJ2-6; the D gene is possibly TRBD2 (5 bases). V was pared by 0 bases and J by 0 bases, with 15 bases between. Germline V CDR1 and CDR2: MGHRA, YSYEKL. The CDR3 is 19 residues long. The CDR3: CASSQDGLRLNSGANVLTF. The CDR3 coding sequence is TGCGCCAGCAGCCAAGATGGTTTGAGACTAAACTCTGGGGCCAACGTCCTGACTTTC.